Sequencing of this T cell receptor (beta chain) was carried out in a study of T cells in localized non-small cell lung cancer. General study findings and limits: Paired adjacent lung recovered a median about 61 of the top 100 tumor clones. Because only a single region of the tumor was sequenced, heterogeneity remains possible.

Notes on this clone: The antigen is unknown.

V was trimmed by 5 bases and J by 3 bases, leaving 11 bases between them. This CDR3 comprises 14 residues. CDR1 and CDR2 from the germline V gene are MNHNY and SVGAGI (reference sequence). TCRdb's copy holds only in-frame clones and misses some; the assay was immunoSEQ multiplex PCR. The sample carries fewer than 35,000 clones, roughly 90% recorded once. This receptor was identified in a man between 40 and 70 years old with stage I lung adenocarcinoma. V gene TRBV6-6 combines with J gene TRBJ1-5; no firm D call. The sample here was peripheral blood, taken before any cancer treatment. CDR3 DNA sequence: TGTGCCAGCAGTGAGGCTAGCTTCAATCAGCCCCAGCATTTT. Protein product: CASSEASFNQPQHF.